This T cell receptor beta chain was captured in a study of shared clonotypes between healthy human individuals. Background on the study: Per donor, three plates held CD4 naive cells, three held CD4 memory, two held CD8 naive and one held CD8 memory. Study findings and constraints: Limitation of the genetic and exposure-history diversity represented came from the few donors. It was only blood that was sampled, and tissue repertoires likely differ.

CDR3 length: 15 residues. Between the trimmed V and J ends, which lost 7 bases and 1 base, there was a span of 17 bases. CDR1 is SGHAT, CDR2 FQNNGV, per germline. Several immunoSEQ plates held equal portions of the genomic DNA taken from each subset. Data came from immunoSEQ multiplex PCR; TCRdb stores just in-frame clones and leaves some out. The sample holds around 2,100,000 clones, about 95% seen once. Selected positively for CCR7 and CD45RO-negative, naive CD8 cells excluded terminally differentiated effector memory CD45RA+ cells. In the case of this clone: Its antigen is currently unknown.

This clonotype was sampled from a man younger than 30 in good health. The chain combines TRBV11-2 with TRBJ2-7; D is perhaps TRBD2 (7 bases). The sample taken for sequencing was naive CD8+ T cells sorted from blood. The CDR3 coding sequence is TGTGCCAGCACCATTTCGGGGGGCTCTTCCTACGAGCAGTACTTC. Its protein product is CASTISGGSSYEQYF.